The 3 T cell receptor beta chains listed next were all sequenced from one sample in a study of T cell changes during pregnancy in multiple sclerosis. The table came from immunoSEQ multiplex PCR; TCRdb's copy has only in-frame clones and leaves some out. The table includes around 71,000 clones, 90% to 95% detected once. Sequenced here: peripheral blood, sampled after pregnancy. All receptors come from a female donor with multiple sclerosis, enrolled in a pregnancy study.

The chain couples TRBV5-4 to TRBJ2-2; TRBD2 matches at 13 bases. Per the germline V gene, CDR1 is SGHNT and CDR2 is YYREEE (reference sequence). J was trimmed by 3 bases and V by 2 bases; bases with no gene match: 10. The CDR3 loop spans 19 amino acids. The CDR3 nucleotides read TGTGCCAGCAGCTTTCCCCAACTAGCGGGAGGGCCCGACACCGGGGAGCTGTTTTTT. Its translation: CASSFPQLAGGPDTGELFF.

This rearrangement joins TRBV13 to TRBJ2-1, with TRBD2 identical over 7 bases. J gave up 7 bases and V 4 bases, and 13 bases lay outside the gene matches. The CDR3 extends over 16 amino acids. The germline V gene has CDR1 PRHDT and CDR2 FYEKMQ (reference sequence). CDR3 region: CASSSLMGGGWNEQFF. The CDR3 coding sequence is TGTGCCAGCAGCTCCCTCATGGGGGGGGGATGGAATGAGCAGTTCTTC.

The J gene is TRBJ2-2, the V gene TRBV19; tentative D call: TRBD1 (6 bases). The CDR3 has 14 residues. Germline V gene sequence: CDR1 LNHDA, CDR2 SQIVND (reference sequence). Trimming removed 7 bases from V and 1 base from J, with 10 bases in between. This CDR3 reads CASTPQGNTGELFF. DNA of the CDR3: TGTGCCAGTACCCCACAGGGGAACACCGGGGAGCTGTTTTTT.